Listed here are 18 T cell receptor beta chains from one sample, sequenced in a study of T cell responses to AZD1222 COVID-19 vaccine. Measured with immunoSEQ multiplex PCR; TCRdb has only the in-frame clones, and not every one. The repertoire consists of approximately 92,000 clones, with approximately 91% occurring once and the leading ten covering approximately 8.3%. This specimen consisted of peripheral blood, obtained on day 0 of AZD1222 vaccination. The receptors shown here come from an adult in good health.

The J gene is TRBJ2-3, the V gene TRBV6-4; D ambiguous. The CDR3 length is 14 residues. V lost 0 bases and J lost 0, with 4 bases in between. Germline V gives CDR1 MRHNA, CDR2 SNTAGT. CDR3 loop: CASSDSDSTDTQYF. The CDR3 region has the DNA TGTGCCAGCAGTGACTCGGACAGCACAGATACGCAGTATTTT.

CDR3: CASSLGGWTSGRRELFF. CDR3 nucleotide sequence: TGTGCCAGCAGCTTAGGCGGCTGGACTAGCGGGAGAAGGGAGCTGTTTTTT. V is TRBV7-8 and J is TRBJ2-2; 13 positions agree with TRBD2. V trimming: 1 base; J trimming: 9 bases; junction bases outside the gene matches: 8. Germline lookup yields CDR1 SGHVS and CDR2 FQNEAQ. The CDR3 spans 17 residues.

This clone was detected a few times. V gene TRBV5-1 combines with J gene TRBJ1-3; 9 nucleotides line up with TRBD1. Per the germline V gene, CDR1 is SGHRS and CDR2 is YFSETQ. The ends lost 3 bases at V and 4 bases at J; junction bases unmatched: 11. The CDR3 covers 17 residues. The CDR3 reads CASSSTTGQGLGNTIYF. The DNA for the CDR3 is TGCGCCAGCAGCTCAACGACGGGACAGGGCTTAGGAAACACCATATATTTT.

V gene TRBV28 combines with J gene TRBJ2-3; maybe TRBD2 (5 bases). Trimming cost V 7 bases and J 0 bases, with 20 bases left between them. The germline V gene has CDR1 MDHEN and CDR2 SYDVKM. This CDR3 has 17 amino acids. DNA of the CDR3: TGTGCCAGCACCTCCCAGAGGTACCGGGAAAGCACAGATACGCAGTATTTT. Translation gives CASTSQRYRESTDTQYF. The variable domain in full, with the rest retrieved from reference TRBV28 and TRBJ2-3, is DVKVTQSSRYLVKRTGEKVFLECVQDMDHENMFWYRQDPGLGLRLIYFSYDVKMKEKGDIPEGYSVSREKKERFSLILESASTNQTSMYLCASTSQRYRESTDTQYFGPGTRLTVL.

This clone occurred once. The chain couples TRBV2 to TRBJ1-1; D might be TRBD1 (5 bases). Germline CDR1 SNHLY, CDR2 FYNNEI. The CDR3 runs 13 residues. V shed 5 bases and J shed 5 bases, with 12 bases lying between them. CDR3 region: CASSTLRETEAFF. The CDR3 region has the DNA TGTGCCAGCAGTACCCTCAGGGAAACTGAAGCTTTCTTT.

This clone occurred a few times. This chain joins TRBV4-3 and TRBJ1-6; possibly TRBD1 for D (6 bases). This CDR3 contains 17 residues. The V end was cut by 0 bases, the J end by 4 bases, with 13 bases between. The germline CDR1 and CDR2 sequences are LGHNA and YSLEER. CDR3 sequence reads: CASSQETGRGYNSPLHF. The CDR3 DNA reads as TGCGCCAGCAGCCAAGAGACAGGAAGGGGATATAATTCACCCCTCCACTTT.

This clone was found a few times. The chain uses TRBV7-3 and TRBJ2-1; tentative D call: TRBD2 (6 bases). The germline V gene encodes CDR1 SGHTA and CDR2 FQGTGA. Trimming took off 5 bases at V and 3 bases at J, with 11 bases between the two ends. CDR3 length: 14 amino acids. The CDR3 here is CASSPGLNYNEQFF. The DNA for the CDR3 is TGTGCCAGCAGCCCGGGACTGAACTACAATGAGCAGTTCTTC.

J is TRBJ2-2 and V is TRBV28, with TRBD1 as a possible D gene (6 bases). The V end lost 5 bases, the J end lost 3 bases, and 13 bases lay between the germline ends. The CDR3 covers 15 residues. The germline V gene has CDR1 MDHEN and CDR2 SYDVKM. CDR3: CASSGRGPYTGELFF. CDR3 nucleotides: TGTGCCAGCAGTGGCAGGGGTCCTTACACCGGGGAGCTGTTTTTT. Using reference TRBV28 and TRBJ2-2 for the parts outside the CDR3, the full variable domain is DVKVTQSSRYLVKRTGEKVFLECVQDMDHENMFWYRQDPGLGLRLIYFSYDVKMKEKGDIPEGYSVSREKKERFSLILESASTNQTSMYLCASSGRGPYTGELFFGEGSRLTVL.

V is TRBV10-3 and J is TRBJ1-6; no reliable D call. The ends were cut back, 1 base at V and 14 bases at J, with 6 bases in the middle. Germline V gene sequence: CDR1 ENHRY, CDR2 SYGVKD. The CDR3 length is 11 residues. CDR3 in DNA: TGTGCCATCAGTGAGTTGGGGACCCTCCACTTT. Translated: CAISELGTLHF.

The J gene is TRBJ1-3, the V gene TRBV9; D not resolved. The CDR3 sequence is 12 residues long. Germline V gene data show CDR1 as SGDLS and CDR2 as YYNGEE. Trimming took off 1 base at V and 4 bases at J, with 3 bases between the two ends. CDR3 DNA sequence: TGTGCCAGCAGCGTATTGGGAAACACCATATATTTT. This gives the protein CASSVLGNTIYF.

This clone has just one count. The chain employs TRBV5-1 and TRBJ2-7; TRBD1 agrees at 7 bases. J gave up 2 bases and V 0 bases, and 2 bases lay outside the gene matches. CDR3 size: 14 residues. Germline lookup yields CDR1 SGHRS and CDR2 YFSETQ. The CDR3 loop reads CASSLGDRAYEQYF. CDR3 coding DNA: TGCGCCAGCAGCTTGGGGGACAGAGCCTACGAGCAGTACTTC.

On this clone itself: One end of the junction fails to match germline, which may point to a read error. This sequence joins TRBV7-7 and TRBJ1-4; no firm D call. The CDR3 covers 13 residues. Per the germline V gene, CDR1 is SSHAT and CDR2 is FNYEAQ (reference sequence). For the CDR3, the DNA is TGTGCTAGCAGACCGACCGGAACGGAAAAACTGTTTTTT. Its protein is CASRPTGTEKLFF. Combining the CDR3 with reference TRBV7-7 and TRBJ1-4 gives the whole variable domain GAGVSQSPRYKVTKRGQDVTLRCDPISSHATLYWYQQALGQGPEFLTYFNYEAQPDKSGLPSDRFSAERPEGSISTLTIQRTEQRDSAMYRCASRPTGTEKLFFGSGTQLSVL.

The chain uses TRBV4-3 and TRBJ1-3; D uncertain. The V end was cut by 0 bases, the J end by 0 bases, with 12 bases between. Germline V gene data show CDR1 as LGHNA and CDR2 as YSLEER. The CDR3 contains 17 residues. The DNA of the CDR3 is TGCGCCAGCAGCCAAGATCCTCCACCCCTCTCTGGAAACACCATATATTTT. Amino acids: CASSQDPPPLSGNTIYF.

This clone was seen a single time. The chain employs TRBV5-1 and TRBJ1-5, with D hard to call. From germline, CDR1 is SGHRS and CDR2 YFSETQ. Trimming took off 1 base at V and 4 bases at J, with 18 bases between the two ends. This CDR3 has 17 amino acids. Written as DNA, the CDR3 is TGCGCCAGCAGCTTGACCCCGGGGATTGGCATTAATCAGCCCCAGCATTTT. This translates into CASSLTPGIGINQPQHF. The variable domain in full, with the rest retrieved from reference TRBV5-1 and TRBJ1-5, is KAGVTQTPRYLIKTRGQQVTLSCSPISGHRSVSWYQQTPGQGLQFLFEYFSETQRNKGNFPGRFSGRQFSNSRSEMNVSTLELGDSALYLCASSLTPGIGINQPQHFGDGTRLSIL.

This clone was detected only once. The CDR3 region is CASSQGRDNEQFF. The CDR3, as DNA: TGTGCCAGCAGCCAGGGGCGGGACAATGAGCAGTTCTTC. The chain carries TRBV7-8 and TRBJ2-1; D perhaps matches TRBD1 (6 bases). This CDR3 contains 13 residues. The V end lost 5 bases, the J end lost 5 bases, and 10 bases lay between the germline ends. Germline CDR1 SGHVS, CDR2 FQNEAQ.

The rearrangement links TRBV5-8 to TRBJ2-5, with no clear D. The germline CDR1 and CDR2 sequences are SGHTS and YDEGEE. The CDR3 contains 14 residues. V lost 5 bases, J lost 2 bases, and 13 bases lay in between. The DNA for the CDR3 is TGTGCCAGCAGGGCCAGGAGCGAACAAGAGACCCAGTACTTC. It specifies CASRARSEQETQYF.

This clone was counted a few times. J is TRBJ2-3 and V is TRBV30, with D possibly matching TRBD2 (5 bases). Germline CDR1 and CDR2: GTSNPN and SVGIG (reference sequence). The V end was cut by 2 bases, the J end by 4 bases, with 22 bases between. The CDR3 loop spans 17 amino acids. The chain's CDR3 is CAWSPPEPSWVADTQYF. For the CDR3, the DNA is TGTGCCTGGAGTCCTCCTGAACCTAGCTGGGTTGCAGATACGCAGTATTTT.

This clone showed up just once. This rearrangement joins TRBV7-9 to TRBJ2-7; D is unclear. Trimming took 0 bases from V and 3 from J, leaving 3 bases between them. Germline V CDR1 and CDR2: SEHNR, FQNEAQ (reference sequence). The CDR3 length is 12 residues. CDR3 nucleotides: TGTGCCAGCAGCTTAGCGGTCTACGAGCAGTACTTC. Translating gives CASSLAVYEQYF.